The 26 T cell receptor beta chains below were found in one sample sequenced in a study of radiotherapy plus CTLA-4 blockade in lung cancer. Method: immunoSEQ multiplex PCR; TCRdb's copy keeps in-frame clones and lacks some. The table includes nearly 95,000 clones, approximately 82% detected once. The material was peripheral blood, obtained from a patient treated with radiotherapy plus ipilimumab. The receptors here all came from a human donor with non-small cell lung cancer that progressed on radiotherapy plus ipilimumab.

This chain uses TRBV6-5 with TRBJ1-3, with a possible D match to TRBD1 (5 bases). The CDR3 has 14 amino acids. Trimming removed 4 bases from V and 4 bases from J, with 11 bases in between. The germline V gene has CDR1 MNHEY and CDR2 SVGAGI. CDR3 sequence reads: CASSSDISGNTIYF. In DNA form, the CDR3 reads TGTGCCAGCAGTTCGGACATTTCAGGAAACACCATATATTTT.

The genes are TRBV5-1 and TRBJ1-6, with 8 bases fitting TRBD1. CDR1 SGHRS and CDR2 YFSETQ come from the germline V gene. Trimming removed 4 bases from V and 9 bases from J; junction bases left unmatched: 6. The CDR3 runs 14 residues. CDR3 nucleotides: TGCGCCAGCAGCGGAGGACAGGGTAGTTCACCCCTCCACTTT. Translation gives CASSGGQGSSPLHF.

V and J are TRBV9 and TRBJ2-7; 10 bases fit TRBD2. CDR3 length equals 15 residues. Germline V gene sequence: CDR1 SGDLS, CDR2 YYNGEE. V lost 0 bases and J lost 5; bases outside the gene matches: 5. The CDR3 sequence: CASSVVGLAGDEQYF. CDR3 in DNA: TGTGCCAGCAGCGTAGTCGGCCTAGCGGGAGACGAGCAGTACTTC.

V usage is TRBV7-6 and J usage is TRBJ2-1, with 9 positions matching TRBD2. The junction had 5 bases not matched to a gene; V was cut back by 1 base and J by 1 base. Looked up from germline, CDR1 is SGHVS and CDR2 is FNYEAQ. The CDR3 spans 17 residues. The DNA of the CDR3 is TGTGCCAGCAGCTTAGTTCGGGGACTAGCTTCCTACAATGAGCAGTTCTTC. This codes for CASSLVRGLASYNEQFF.

This clone has a handful of counts. The rearrangement joins TRBV9 to TRBJ1-2, with 7 nucleotides matching TRBD1. The germline gives CDR1 SGDLS, CDR2 YYNGEE. The CDR3 is 16 residues long. V trimming: 0 bases; J trimming: 4 bases; junction bases outside the gene matches: 9. The CDR3 protein is CASSVGVGRGSYGYTF. In nucleotides, the CDR3 is TGTGCCAGCAGCGTAGGGGTCGGCAGGGGGTCCTATGGCTACACCTTC.

The chain carries TRBV28 and TRBJ2-7; D might be TRBD1 (6 bases). The ends were cut back, 8 bases at V and 0 bases at J, with 14 bases in the middle. The CDR3 loop spans 14 amino acids. Germline assignment: CDR1 MDHEN and CDR2 SYDVKM. The CDR3 DNA sequence: TGTGCCAGCGCCAGGGACAAACTCTCCTACGAGCAGTACTTC. It yields the protein CASARDKLSYEQYF.

The chain carries TRBV5-1 and TRBJ1-2, with 9 bases identical to TRBD1. This CDR3 has 14 amino acids. Looked up from germline, CDR1 is SGHRS and CDR2 is YFSETQ. After removal of 5 bases from V and 2 bases from J, the junction contained 4 bases not matched to a gene. In DNA, the CDR3 is TGCGCCAGCAGACCTGGGACAGGGAACTATGGCTACACCTTC. Translating it yields CASRPGTGNYGYTF.

This chain links TRBV7-3 with TRBJ2-1; D ambiguous. The CDR3 consists of 15 residues. The germline gives CDR1 SGHTA, CDR2 FQGTGA. Trimming left V 1 base short and J 6 bases short, with 13 bases between. This CDR3 is CASSLNAVSGNEQFF. The CDR3 DNA reads TGTGCCAGCAGCTTAAACGCGGTATCGGGCAATGAGCAGTTCTTC.

Written as DNA, the CDR3 is TGCGCCAGCAGCTGGACGGGACAGCCGAACACTGAAGCTTTCTTT. It encodes CASSWTGQPNTEAFF. The chain joins TRBV5-1 to TRBJ1-1; 7 positions agree with TRBD1. The CDR3 sequence is 15 residues long. Germline assignment: CDR1 SGHRS and CDR2 YFSETQ. V lost 3 bases and J lost 1; bases outside the gene matches: 6.

The chain's CDR3 is CASSPGGDTNTQYF. Here the CDR3 DNA reads TGTGCCAGCTCACCAGGGGGTGATACGAATACGCAGTATTTT. The chain has TRBV18 and TRBJ2-3, with D possibly being TRBD1 or TRBD2 (5 bases each). The CDR3 totals 14 residues. Germline assignment: CDR1 KGHSH and CDR2 LQKENI. V shed 2 bases and J shed 7 bases, with 13 bases lying between them. The full variable domain, in which reference TRBV18 and TRBJ2-3 provide the parts outside the CDR3, is NAGVMQNPRHLVRRRGQEARLRCSPMKGHSHVYWYRQLPEEGLKFMVYLQKENIIDESGMPKERFSAEFPKEGPSILRIQQVVRGDSAAYFCASSPGGDTNTQYFGPGTRLTVL.

This clone showed up just a few times. CDR3: CASLRRYEQYV. The CDR3 bases are TGTGCTAGCCTACGGCGCTACGAGCAGTACGTC. This sequence joins TRBV12-5 and TRBJ2-7; D is unresolved. There are 11 residues in the CDR3. CDR1 is LGHNT, CDR2 FRNRAP, per germline. Between the trimmed V and J ends, which lost 9 bases and 3 bases, there was a span of 9 bases.

The rearrangement links TRBV9 to TRBJ2-2; unclear D gene. The V gene lost 3 bases and the J gene lost 6 bases, with 18 bases spanning the gap. This CDR3 contains 16 residues. Germline V gene sequence: CDR1 SGDLS, CDR2 YYNGEE. In nucleotides, the CDR3 is TGTGCCAGCAGCGGGGAATTCGTCGGGTTCCCCGGGGAGCTGTTTTTT. It specifies CASSGEFVGFPGELFF.

This chain links TRBV4-1 with TRBJ2-4, with a weak D call TRBD2 (6 bases). The CDR3 extends over 18 amino acids. The germline V gene encodes CDR1 MGHRA and CDR2 YSYEKL. V shed 0 bases and J shed 0 bases, with 15 bases lying between them. CDR3 in DNA: TGCGCCAGCAGCCAAGAACCCTCGCGGGGCTTAGCCAAAAACATTCAGTACTTC. Translated: CASSQEPSRGLAKNIQYF.

This chain links TRBV30 with TRBJ2-7; D possibly corresponds to TRBD2 (5 bases). Germline V gene lookup returns CDR1 GTSNPN and CDR2 SVGIG (reference sequence). There are 12 residues in the CDR3. Trimming removed 4 bases from V and 0 bases from J, with 7 bases in between. The CDR3 coding sequence is TGTGCCTGGAACGGGGACTCCTACGAGCAGTACTTC. Its translation is CAWNGDSYEQYF. Looking up the rest from reference TRBV30 and TRBJ2-7 gives the full variable domain: SQTIHQWPATLVQPVGSPLSLECTVEGTSNPNLYWYRQAAGRGLQLLFYSVGIGQISSEVPQNLSASRPQDRQFILSSKKLLLSDSGFYLCAWNGDSYEQYFGPGTRLTVT.

The gene calls are TRBV11-2 and TRBJ2-7, with TRBD1 matching 10 bases. The CDR3 covers 14 residues. Per the germline V gene, CDR1 is SGHAT and CDR2 is FQNNGV. V dropped 5 bases and J dropped 5; count of bases not matched to a gene: 6. Here the CDR3 reads CASSQTGGMNEQYF. In DNA, the CDR3 is TGTGCCAGCAGCCAGACAGGGGGCATGAACGAGCAGTACTTC.

This clone was found a few times. The J gene is TRBJ2-1, the V gene TRBV9; tentative D call: TRBD2 (6 bases). Per the germline V gene, CDR1 is SGDLS and CDR2 is YYNGEE. V was pared by 4 bases and J by 2 bases, with 13 bases between. The CDR3 is 15 amino acids. Here the CDR3 DNA reads TGTGCCAGCAGCAGCCGGGACTCCGCCTACAATGAGCAGTTCTTC. Amino acid sequence: CASSSRDSAYNEQFF.

The chain couples TRBV5-6 to TRBJ2-2; D is unclear. Germline CDR1 and CDR2: SGHDT and YYEEEE. CDR3 size: 13 residues. V was cut by 1 base and J by 6 bases, with 7 bases left in between. The CDR3 DNA sequence: TGTGCCAGCAGCTTGTATCAAGCCGGGGAGCTGTTTTTT. This gives the protein CASSLYQAGELFF.

This chain uses TRBV2 with TRBJ2-7, with 8 bases that match TRBD1. V was pared by 6 bases and J by 3 bases, with 7 bases of the junction left unmatched. The CDR3 covers 14 residues. CDR1 is SNHLY and CDR2 is FYNNEI in the germline V gene. The CDR3 loop reads CASSPTGQGYEQYV. The CDR3 DNA reads as TGTGCCAGCAGCCCTACCGGACAGGGCTACGAGCAGTACGTC.

This chain joins TRBV15 and TRBJ1-2, with 7 bases that match TRBD1. This CDR3 has 14 residues. Germline values: CDR1 LNHNV, CDR2 YYDKDF (reference sequence). V was pared by 0 bases and J by 8 bases, with 6 bases of the junction left unmatched. The CDR3 here is CATSREQGLGGYTF. The CDR3, as DNA: TGTGCCACCAGCAGAGAACAGGGGTTGGGAGGCTACACCTTC. Looking up the rest from reference TRBV15 and TRBJ1-2 gives the full variable domain: DAMVIQNPRYQVTQFGKPVTLSCSQTLNHNVMYWYQQKSSQAPKLLFHYYDKDFNNEADTPDNFQSRRPNTSFCFLDIRSPGLGDTAMYLCATSREQGLGGYTFGSGTRLTVV.

The chain uses TRBV15 and TRBJ2-3; 7 bases agree with TRBD1. Germline V CDR1 and CDR2: LNHNV, YYDKDF (reference sequence). The CDR3 contains 15 residues. V lost 1 base to trimming and J lost 4 bases; unmatched junction nucleotides: 5. CDR3 bases: TGTGCCACCAGCAGAGGACAGGGTGGTTCAGATACGCAGTATTTT. As protein: CATSRGQGGSDTQYF.

The chain carries TRBV7-3 and TRBJ2-2; TRBD2 aligns across 11 bases. This CDR3 has 16 amino acids. Germline CDR1 is SGHTA and CDR2 is FQGTGA. V gave up 2 bases and J gave up 3 bases; unmatched junction bases: 2. The chain's CDR3 is CASSLLGLADTGELFF. The CDR3 DNA reads TGTGCCAGCAGCTTATTGGGACTAGCGGACACCGGGGAGCTGTTTTTT.

This chain uses TRBV6-6 with TRBJ1-1; no clear D. CDR1 MNHNY and CDR2 SVGAGI come from the germline V gene (reference sequence). The ends were cut back, 10 bases at V and 4 bases at J, with 7 bases in the middle. The CDR3 consists of 10 residues. The CDR3 coding sequence is TGTGCCACCCGTTTCACTGAAGCTTTCTTT. Translation: CATRFTEAFF.

The rearrangement links TRBV25-1 to TRBJ2-3; D is unclear. Looked up from germline, CDR1 is MGHDK and CDR2 is SYGVNS. The CDR3 runs 18 residues. Trimming took 3 bases from V and 0 from J, leaving 19 bases between them. CDR3 in DNA: TGTGCCAGCAGTGAGTACCATCAACGACTCGCTAGCACAGATACGCAGTATTTT. Protein: CASSEYHQRLASTDTQYF.

The chain couples TRBV12-5 to TRBJ1-1; D might be TRBD1 (6 bases). Germline values: CDR1 LGHNT, CDR2 FRNRAP. V was cut by 7 bases and J by 0 bases, with 12 bases left in between. CDR3 length: 14 amino acids. CDR3 loop: CASVGDIMNTEAFF. CDR3 sequence (DNA): TGTGCTAGTGTTGGGGACATCATGAACACTGAAGCTTTCTTT.

This rearrangement joins TRBV27 to TRBJ2-1; D is perhaps TRBD1 or TRBD2 (5 bases each). Trimming left V 0 bases short and J 0 bases short, with 18 bases between. The CDR3 sequence is 19 residues long. Looked up from germline, CDR1 is MNHEY and CDR2 is SMNVEV (reference sequence). The CDR3 bases are TGTGCCAGCAGTTTATCAGCTATAAACGCAGGGAGCTCCTACAATGAGCAGTTCTTC. It encodes CASSLSAINAGSSYNEQFF.

This clone was seen a single time. The V call is TRBV5-1, the J call TRBJ2-2; 10 bases map to TRBD1. The ends lost 4 bases at V and 6 bases at J; junction bases unmatched: 6. CDR1 SGHRS and CDR2 YFSETQ come from the germline V gene. This CDR3 is built from 15 residues. CDR3 sequence: CASSPGTGAAGELFF. The CDR3 nucleotides read TGCGCCAGCAGCCCCGGGACAGGGGCGGCCGGGGAGCTGTTTTTT.